This entry is about one TCR beta chain. Antigen unknown. This sample stems from a study of radiotherapy plus CTLA-4 blockade in lung cancer. The V and J ends lost 6 bases and 5 bases respectively, with 11 bases between them. CDR1 SGDLS and CDR2 YYNGEE come from the germline V gene. The CDR3 is 12 amino acids. Clones were sequenced by immunoSEQ multiplex PCR, and TCRdb holds only the in-frame ones, with some missing. The sample shows 83,000 or so clones, over 80% of them seen only once. Whole-study results and caveats: Alongside interferon-beta, early blood T cell clone dynamics were reportedly the best predictor of response.

The TCR originated in a human donor with non-small cell lung cancer who had stable disease on radiotherapy plus ipilimumab. The specimen was peripheral blood, collected from a patient treated with radiotherapy plus ipilimumab. V gene TRBV9 combines with J gene TRBJ1-1; D call uncertain. DNA of the CDR3: TGTGCCAGCACCCCGGCCGGGACTGAAGCTTTCTTT. Its translation: CASTPAGTEAFF.